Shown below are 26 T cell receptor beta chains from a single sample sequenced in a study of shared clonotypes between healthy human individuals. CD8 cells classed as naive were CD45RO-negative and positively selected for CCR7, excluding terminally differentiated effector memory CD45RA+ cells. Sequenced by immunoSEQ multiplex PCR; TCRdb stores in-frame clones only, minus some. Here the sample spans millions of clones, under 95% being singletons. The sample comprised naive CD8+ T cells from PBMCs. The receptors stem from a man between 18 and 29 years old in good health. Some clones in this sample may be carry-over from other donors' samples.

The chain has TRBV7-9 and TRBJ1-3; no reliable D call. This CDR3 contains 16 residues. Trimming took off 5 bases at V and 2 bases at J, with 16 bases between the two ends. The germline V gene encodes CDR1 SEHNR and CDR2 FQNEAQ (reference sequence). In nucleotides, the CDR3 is TGTGCCAGCAGCCTCAACCCCAGGCCCGCTGGAAACACCATATATTTT. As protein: CASSLNPRPAGNTIYF.

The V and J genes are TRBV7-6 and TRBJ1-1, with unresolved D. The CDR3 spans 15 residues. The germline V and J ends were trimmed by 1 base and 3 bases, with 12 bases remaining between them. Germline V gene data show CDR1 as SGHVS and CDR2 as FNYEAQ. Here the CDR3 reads CASSLEAGGHTEAFF. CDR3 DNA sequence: TGTGCCAGCAGCTTAGAGGCGGGCGGGCACACTGAAGCTTTCTTT.

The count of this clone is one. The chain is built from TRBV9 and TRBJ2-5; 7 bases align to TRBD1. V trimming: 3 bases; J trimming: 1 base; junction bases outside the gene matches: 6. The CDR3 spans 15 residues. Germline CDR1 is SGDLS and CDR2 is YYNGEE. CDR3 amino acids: CASSGEGALQETQYF. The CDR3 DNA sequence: TGTGCCAGCAGCGGAGAGGGGGCACTCCAAGAGACCCAGTACTTC. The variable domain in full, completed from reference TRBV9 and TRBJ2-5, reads DSGVTQTPKHLITATGQRVTLRCSPRSGDLSVYWYQQSLDQGLQFLIQYYNGEERAKGNILERFSAQQFPDLHSELNLSSLELGDSALYFCASSGEGALQETQYFGPGTRLLVL.

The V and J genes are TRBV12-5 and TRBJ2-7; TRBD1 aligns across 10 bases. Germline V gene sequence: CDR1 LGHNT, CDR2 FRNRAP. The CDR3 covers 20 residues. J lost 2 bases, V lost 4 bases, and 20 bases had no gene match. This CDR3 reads CASGSSPGQGVYMTAYEQYF. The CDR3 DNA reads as TGTGCTAGTGGTTCCTCGCCCGGACAGGGGGTGTATATGACGGCCTACGAGCAGTACTTC.

CDR3 sequence: CASSQVVGGLEAFF. CDR3 DNA sequence: TGCGCCAGCAGCCAAGTGGTAGGGGGGCTGGAAGCTTTCTTT. The J gene is TRBJ1-1, the V gene TRBV4-1; D is possibly TRBD1 (6 bases). The CDR3 loop spans 14 amino acids. The germline V gene has CDR1 MGHRA and CDR2 YSYEKL. The V end was cut by 1 base, the J end by 8 bases, with 14 bases between.

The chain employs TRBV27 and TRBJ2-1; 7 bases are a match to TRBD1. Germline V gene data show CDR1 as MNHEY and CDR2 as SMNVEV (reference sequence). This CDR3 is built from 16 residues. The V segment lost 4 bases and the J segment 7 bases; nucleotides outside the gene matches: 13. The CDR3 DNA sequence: TGTGCCAGCAGTTCCAGGGGGAGTTATTCCTTTAATGAGCAGTTCTTC. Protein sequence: CASSSRGSYSFNEQFF.

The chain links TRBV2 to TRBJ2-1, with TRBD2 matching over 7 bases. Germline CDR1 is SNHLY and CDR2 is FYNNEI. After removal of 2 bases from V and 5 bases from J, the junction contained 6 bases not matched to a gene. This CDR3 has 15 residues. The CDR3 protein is CASSEWASGHNEQFF. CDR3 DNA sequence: TGTGCCAGCAGTGAATGGGCTAGCGGACACAATGAGCAGTTCTTC. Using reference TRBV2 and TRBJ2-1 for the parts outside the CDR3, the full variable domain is EPEVTQTPSHQVTQMGQEVILRCVPISNHLYFYWYRQILGQKVEFLVSFYNNEISEKSEIFDDQFSVERPDGSNFTLKIRSTKLEDSAMYFCASSEWASGHNEQFFGPGTRLTVL.

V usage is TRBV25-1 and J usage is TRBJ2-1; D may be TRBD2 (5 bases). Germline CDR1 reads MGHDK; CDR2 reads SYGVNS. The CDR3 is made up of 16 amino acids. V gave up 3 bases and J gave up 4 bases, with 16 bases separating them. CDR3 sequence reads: CASSDVTGRGYNEQFF. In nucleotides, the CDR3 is TGTGCCAGCAGTGATGTAACCGGTCGGGGATACAATGAGCAGTTCTTC. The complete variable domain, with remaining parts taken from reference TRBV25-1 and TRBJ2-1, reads EADIYQTPRYLVIGTGKKITLECSQTMGHDKMYWYQQDPGMELHLIHYSYGVNSTEKGDLSSESTVSRIRTEHFPLTLESARPSHTSQYLCASSDVTGRGYNEQFFGPGTRLTVL.

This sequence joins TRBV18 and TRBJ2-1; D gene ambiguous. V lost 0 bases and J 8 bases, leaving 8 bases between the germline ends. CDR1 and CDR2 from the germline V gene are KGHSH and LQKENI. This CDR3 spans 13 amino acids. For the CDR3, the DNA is TGTGCCAGCTCACCACCGACCAATTATGAGCAGTTCTTC. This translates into CASSPPTNYEQFF.

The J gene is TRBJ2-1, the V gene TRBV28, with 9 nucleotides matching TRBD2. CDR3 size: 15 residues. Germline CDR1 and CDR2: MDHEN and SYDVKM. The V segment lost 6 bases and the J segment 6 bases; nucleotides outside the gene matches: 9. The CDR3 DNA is TGTGCCAGCAGAGACGGGACTAGCAGGGGCAATGAGCAGTTCTTC. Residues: CASRDGTSRGNEQFF.

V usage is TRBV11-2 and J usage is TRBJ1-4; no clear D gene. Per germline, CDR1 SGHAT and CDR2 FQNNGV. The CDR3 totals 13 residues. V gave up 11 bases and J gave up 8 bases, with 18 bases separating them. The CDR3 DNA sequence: TGTGCCTGTAAGACCCGGGGTGAAGAAAAACTGTTTTTT. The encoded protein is CACKTRGEEKLFF.

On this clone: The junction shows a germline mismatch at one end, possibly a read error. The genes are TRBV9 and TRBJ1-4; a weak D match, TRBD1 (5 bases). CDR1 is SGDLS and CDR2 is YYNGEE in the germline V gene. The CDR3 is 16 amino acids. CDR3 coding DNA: TGTGCCAGCAGCGTAGAAGGGGCCCCAACTAATGGAAAACTGTTTTTT. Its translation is CASSVEGAPTNGKLFF. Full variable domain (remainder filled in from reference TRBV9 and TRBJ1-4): DSGVTQTPKHLITATGQRVTLRCSPRSGDLSVYWYQQSLDQGLQFLIQYYNGEERAKGNILERFSAQQFPDLHSELNLSSLELGDSALYFCASSVEGAPTNGKLFFGSGTQLSVL.

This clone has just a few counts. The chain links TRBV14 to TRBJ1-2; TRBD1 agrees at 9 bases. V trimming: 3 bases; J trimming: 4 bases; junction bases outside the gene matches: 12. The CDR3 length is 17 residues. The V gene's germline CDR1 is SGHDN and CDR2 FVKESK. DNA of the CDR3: TGTGCCAGCAGCCATACGAGAACCGGGACAGGGTCCTATGGCTACACCTTC. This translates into CASSHTRTGTGSYGYTF.

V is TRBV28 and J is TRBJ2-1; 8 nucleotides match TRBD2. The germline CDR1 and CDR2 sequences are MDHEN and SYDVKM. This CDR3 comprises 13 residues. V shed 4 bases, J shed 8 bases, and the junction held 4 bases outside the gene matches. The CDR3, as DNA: TGTGCCAGCAGTTCTATACTAGCGGATGAGCAGTTCTTC. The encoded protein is CASSSILADEQFF.

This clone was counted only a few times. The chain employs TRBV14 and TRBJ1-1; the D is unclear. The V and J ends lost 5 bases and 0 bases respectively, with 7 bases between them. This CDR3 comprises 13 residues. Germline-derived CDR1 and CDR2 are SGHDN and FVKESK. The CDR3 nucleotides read TGTGCCAGCAGCAATACAGTGAACACTGAAGCTTTCTTT. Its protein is CASSNTVNTEAFF.

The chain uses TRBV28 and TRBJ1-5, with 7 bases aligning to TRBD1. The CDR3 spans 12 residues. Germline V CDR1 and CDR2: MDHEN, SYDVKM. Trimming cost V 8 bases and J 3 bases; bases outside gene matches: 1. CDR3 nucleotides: TGTGCCAGCCAGGGGGTCAATCAGCCCCAGCATTTT. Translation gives CASQGVNQPQHF.

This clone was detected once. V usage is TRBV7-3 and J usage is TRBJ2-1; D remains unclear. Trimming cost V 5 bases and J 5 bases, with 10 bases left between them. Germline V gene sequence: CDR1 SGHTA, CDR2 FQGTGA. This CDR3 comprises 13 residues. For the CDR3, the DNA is TGTGCCAGCAGCCCAAGACTTAACAATGAGCAGTTCTTC. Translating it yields CASSPRLNNEQFF.

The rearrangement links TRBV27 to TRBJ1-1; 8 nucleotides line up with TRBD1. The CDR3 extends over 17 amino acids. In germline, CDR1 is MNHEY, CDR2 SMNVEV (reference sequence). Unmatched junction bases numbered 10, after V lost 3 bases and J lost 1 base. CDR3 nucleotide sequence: TGTGCCAGCAGTTTCCTTCCGGGACAGGAGAAGAACACTGAAGCTTTCTTT. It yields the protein CASSFLPGQEKNTEAFF.

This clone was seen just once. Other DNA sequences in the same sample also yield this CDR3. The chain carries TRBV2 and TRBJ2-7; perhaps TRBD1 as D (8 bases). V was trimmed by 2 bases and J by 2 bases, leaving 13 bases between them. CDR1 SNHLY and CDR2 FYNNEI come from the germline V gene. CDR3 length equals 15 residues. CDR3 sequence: CASSERGDRPYEQYF. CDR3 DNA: TGTGCCAGCAGTGAACGGGGGGACAGGCCCTACGAGCAGTACTTC. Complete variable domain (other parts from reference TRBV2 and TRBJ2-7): EPEVTQTPSHQVTQMGQEVILRCVPISNHLYFYWYRQILGQKVEFLVSFYNNEISEKSEIFDDQFSVERPDGSNFTLKIRSTKLEDSAMYFCASSERGDRPYEQYFGPGTRLTVT.

CDR3 region: CASSEGTVVGTQYF. DNA for the CDR3: TGTGCCAGCAGTGAAGGGACAGTTGTTGGTACGCAGTATTTT. This rearrangement joins TRBV2 to TRBJ2-3, with D maybe TRBD1 (6 bases). CDR3 length: 14 amino acids. Per the germline V gene, CDR1 is SNHLY and CDR2 is FYNNEI. Between the trimmed V and J ends, which lost 1 base and 8 bases, there was a span of 13 bases.

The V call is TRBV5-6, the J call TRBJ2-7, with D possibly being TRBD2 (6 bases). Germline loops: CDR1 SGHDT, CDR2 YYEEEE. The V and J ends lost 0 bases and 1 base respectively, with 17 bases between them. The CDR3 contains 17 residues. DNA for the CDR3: TGTGCCAGCAGCTTGGCCCAGGGTTACGGGAGTTCCTACGAGCAGTACTTC. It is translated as CASSLAQGYGSSYEQYF.

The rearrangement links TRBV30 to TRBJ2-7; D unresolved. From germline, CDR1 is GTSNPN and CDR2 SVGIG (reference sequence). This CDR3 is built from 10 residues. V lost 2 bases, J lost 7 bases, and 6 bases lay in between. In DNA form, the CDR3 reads TGTGCCTGGAGTAATGGTGAGCAGTACTTC. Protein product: CAWSNGEQYF.

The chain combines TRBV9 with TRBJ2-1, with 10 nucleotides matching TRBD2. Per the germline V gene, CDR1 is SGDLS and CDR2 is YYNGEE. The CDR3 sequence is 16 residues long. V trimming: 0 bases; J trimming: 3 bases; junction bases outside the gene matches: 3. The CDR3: CASSVGAGGGYNEQFF. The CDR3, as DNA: TGTGCCAGCAGCGTAGGAGCGGGAGGGGGCTACAATGAGCAGTTCTTC.

The CDR3 nucleotides read TGTGCCAGCAGCGTAGATAGGACTAGAAGGAACAATGAGCAGTTCTTC. It is translated as CASSVDRTRRNNEQFF. The rearrangement uses TRBV9 and TRBJ2-1, with 7 positions matching TRBD2. CDR1 is SGDLS and CDR2 is YYNGEE in the germline V gene. This CDR3 comprises 16 residues. V trimming: 0 bases; J trimming: 5 bases; junction bases outside the gene matches: 8.

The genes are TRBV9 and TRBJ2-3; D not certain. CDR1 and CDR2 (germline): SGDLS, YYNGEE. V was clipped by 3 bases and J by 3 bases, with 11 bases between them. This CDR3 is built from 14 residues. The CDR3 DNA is TGTGCCAGCAGCGGCGGAGACCTTACAGATACGCAGTATTTT. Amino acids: CASSGGDLTDTQYF.

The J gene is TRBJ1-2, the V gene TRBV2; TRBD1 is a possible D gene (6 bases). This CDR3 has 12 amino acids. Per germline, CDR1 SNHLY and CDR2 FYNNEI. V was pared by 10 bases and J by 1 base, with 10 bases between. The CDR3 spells CATDRRNYGYTF. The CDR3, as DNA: TGTGCCACCGACAGGCGTAACTATGGCTACACCTTC. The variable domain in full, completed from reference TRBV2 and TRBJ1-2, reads EPEVTQTPSHQVTQMGQEVILRCVPISNHLYFYWYRQILGQKVEFLVSFYNNEISEKSEIFDDQFSVERPDGSNFTLKIRSTKLEDSAMYFCATDRRNYGYTFGSGTRLTVV.